These 27 T cell receptor beta chains share one sample of origin, sequenced in a study of T cell responses to AZD1222 COVID-19 vaccine. Repertoires were generated with immunoSEQ multiplex PCR, while TCRdb's copy carries only in-frame clones and drops some. The sample has approximately 150,000 clones, roughly 87% seen once. This material consisted of peripheral blood, taken on day 0 of AZD1222 vaccination. The source is an adult in good health.

This sequence joins TRBV10-1 and TRBJ1-3, with no clear D. Deletions cut 10 bases from V and 3 bases from J, with 16 bases between. Germline V gene data show CDR1 as WNHNN and CDR2 as SYGVQD (reference sequence). The CDR3 length is 14 residues. The CDR3 region is CATKLTRYGNTIYF. Here the CDR3 DNA reads TGCGCCACCAAACTCACACGGTATGGAAACACCATATATTTT.

The chain employs TRBV3-1 (or the pseudogene TRBV3-2) and TRBJ1-1, with 7 nucleotides matching TRBD1. Trimming cost V 1 base and J 1 base; bases outside gene matches: 6. The germline gives CDR1 LGHDT, CDR2 YNNKEL (reference sequence). CDR3 size: 16 residues. This CDR3 is CASSQGMTGTNTEAFF. For the CDR3, the DNA is TGTGCCAGCAGCCAAGGTATGACAGGGACGAACACTGAAGCTTTCTTT.

This clone was found a few times. The V and J genes are TRBV4-1 and TRBJ1-2; D call uncertain. From germline, CDR1 is MGHRA and CDR2 YSYEKL. The CDR3 length is 13 residues. Trimming removed 0 bases at V and 6 bases at J, with 8 bases between. The CDR3 loop is CASSQDGRDGYTF. The CDR3 region has the DNA TGCGCCAGCAGCCAAGATGGGAGAGATGGCTACACCTTC.

The V gene is TRBV4-1, the J gene TRBJ1-1, with 8 bases identical to TRBD1. Germline V gene sequence: CDR1 MGHRA, CDR2 YSYEKL. The V gene end was trimmed by 1 base and the J gene end by 0 bases; junction bases not matched to a gene: 4. CDR3 length equals 16 residues. The CDR3 loop reads CASSQAPGQVNTEAFF. For the CDR3, the DNA is TGCGCCAGCAGCCAAGCCCCGGGACAGGTGAACACTGAAGCTTTCTTT.

The chain recombines TRBV29-1 with TRBJ2-7; no clear D gene. The V end lost 3 bases, the J end lost 1 base, and 13 bases lay between the germline ends. The CDR3 runs to 14 residues. Germline lookup yields CDR1 SQVTM and CDR2 ANQGSEA. The CDR3 loop reads CSVDGENPSYEQYF. CDR3 nucleotides: TGCAGCGTTGATGGTGAGAACCCATCCTACGAGCAGTACTTC.

Note on this clone: In the same sample, other DNA sequences code for this CDR3. This chain joins TRBV12-3 or TRBV12-4 and TRBJ1-5; 8 bases map to TRBD1. With 3 bases clipped from V and 6 bases from J, the junction kept 1 base outside the gene matches. This CDR3 has 13 amino acids. The CDR3 DNA sequence: TGTGCCAGCAGTTTGGACAGGGCTCAGCCCCAGCATTTT. It translates to CASSLDRAQPQHF.

This chain uses TRBV10-3 with TRBJ2-1; 7 bases align to TRBD2. There are 16 residues in the CDR3. J lost 0 bases, V lost 0 bases, and 2 bases had no gene match. Germline V gives CDR1 ENHRY, CDR2 SYGVKD. This CDR3 is CAISESGGFSYNEQFF. DNA of the CDR3: TGTGCCATCAGTGAGTCGGGGGGGTTCTCCTACAATGAGCAGTTCTTC.

The V gene is TRBV2, the J gene TRBJ1-4; the D gene is possibly TRBD1 (6 bases). V was shortened by 0 bases and J by 8 bases, with 10 bases between the two germline ends. Germline CDR1 and CDR2: SNHLY and FYNNEI. CDR3 length equals 14 residues. The CDR3 region is CASSEARGREKLFF. The CDR3 nucleotides are TGTGCCAGCAGTGAAGCCAGGGGTAGGGAAAAACTGTTTTTT.

The CDR3 is CASSDTNVYPTEAFF. As DNA, the CDR3 is TGTGCCAGCAGTGACACAAATGTTTACCCCACTGAAGCTTTCTTT. This chain joins TRBV6-4 and TRBJ1-1; D is undetermined. The CDR3 is made up of 15 amino acids. CDR1 is MRHNA, CDR2 SNTAGT, per germline. The V gene lost 2 bases and the J gene lost 4 bases, with 14 bases spanning the gap.

J is TRBJ2-2 and V is TRBV28; D might be TRBD2 (5 bases). The V end lost 5 bases, the J end lost 6 bases, and 19 bases lay between the germline ends. CDR1 and CDR2 from the germline V gene are MDHEN and SYDVKM. This CDR3 has 16 residues. The CDR3 reads CASSAPSRGAAGELFF. The CDR3 nucleotides read TGTGCCAGCAGTGCCCCCAGCCGGGGAGCGGCCGGGGAGCTGTTTTTT.

The chain is built from TRBV18 and TRBJ2-2; D uncertain. The V end lost 1 base, the J end lost 3 bases, and 9 bases lay between the germline ends. The CDR3 spans 15 residues. CDR1 KGHSH and CDR2 LQKENI come from the germline V gene. The CDR3 spells CASSPRRADTGELFF. Here the CDR3 DNA reads TGTGCCAGCTCACCACGAAGGGCGGACACCGGGGAGCTGTTTTTT.

The V call is TRBV6-6, the J call TRBJ1-1, with D possibly TRBD1 on 5 matching bases. The CDR3 covers 15 residues. The V gene's germline CDR1 is MNHNY and CDR2 SVGAGI (reference sequence). The V gene lost 5 bases and the J gene lost 4 bases, with 17 bases spanning the gap. CDR3 nucleotides: TGTGCCAGCAGTCTTTACGGGGGAGAAGGCACTGAAGCTTTCTTT. Translation gives CASSLYGGEGTEAFF.

The V and J genes are TRBV6-5 and TRBJ1-5; no clear D. This CDR3 region has 15 residues. The germline V and J ends were trimmed by 3 bases and 0 bases, with 9 bases remaining between them. Germline V gives CDR1 MNHEY, CDR2 SVGAGI. CDR3 sequence: CASSYSLSSNQPQHF. CDR3 nucleotide sequence: TGTGCCAGCAGTTATAGCCTCAGTAGCAATCAGCCCCAGCATTTT.

The V gene is TRBV15, the J gene TRBJ1-1; no clear D gene. From germline, CDR1 is LNHNV and CDR2 YYDKDF (reference sequence). The CDR3 loop spans 15 amino acids. Trimming cost V 1 base and J 6 bases, with 15 bases left between them. CDR3 loop: CATSRGKLLGSEAFF. The CDR3 DNA sequence: TGTGCCACCAGCAGAGGAAAATTGCTCGGATCTGAAGCTTTCTTT.

This chain joins TRBV5-1 and TRBJ1-1; D ambiguous. With 0 bases removed from V and 11 bases from J, the gap between germline ends came to 11 bases. CDR1 and CDR2 from the germline V gene are SGHRS and YFSETQ. The CDR3 loop spans 12 amino acids. The CDR3 sequence is CASSLAGERAFF. The CDR3 DNA is TGCGCCAGCAGCTTGGCTGGGGAGAGGGCTTTCTTT.

V is TRBV30 and J is TRBJ2-2; D unclear. CDR1 is GTSNPN, CDR2 SVGIG, per germline (reference sequence). V was trimmed by 0 bases and J by 4 bases, leaving 9 bases between them. The CDR3 spans 14 residues. DNA of the CDR3: TGTGCCTGGAGTGTCCCAGCGAGCACCGGGGAGCTGTTTTTT. It is translated as CAWSVPASTGELFF.

This clone was found a few times. The gene calls are TRBV7-9 and TRBJ2-5; D remains unclear. The CDR3 has 14 amino acids. V was shortened by 4 bases and J by 5 bases, with 14 bases between the two germline ends. Germline values: CDR1 SEHNR, CDR2 FQNEAQ (reference sequence). The CDR3 spells CASSSSALGETQYF. Here the CDR3 DNA reads TGTGCCAGCAGCTCGTCCGCTTTGGGGGAGACCCAGTACTTC.

The rearrangement links TRBV19 to TRBJ1-2, with a weak D call TRBD1 (5 bases). V lost 1 base to trimming and J lost 7 bases, with 13 bases between them. The CDR3 extends over 14 amino acids. Germline CDR1 LNHDA, CDR2 SQIVND (reference sequence). The CDR3 DNA follows: TGTGCCAGTAGTATAGGAGGGACGGCAGCTGGCTACACCTTC. Translated, it gives CASSIGGTAAGYTF.

The gene calls are TRBV12-5 and TRBJ2-2; perhaps TRBD2 as D (6 bases). Germline loops: CDR1 LGHNT, CDR2 FRNRAP. V was clipped by 5 bases and J by 5 bases, with 12 bases between them. This CDR3 contains 14 residues. The CDR3 bases are TGTGCTAGTGGTACTGGAGGGTATACCGGGGAGCTGTTTTTT. It yields the protein CASGTGGYTGELFF.

This chain links TRBV19 with TRBJ2-7, with 8 bases that match TRBD2. This CDR3 is 15 amino acids long. Germline values: CDR1 LNHDA, CDR2 SQIVND (reference sequence). Unmatched junction bases numbered 11, after V lost 7 bases and J lost 3 bases. The CDR3 reads CASTLSDSGSYEQYF. In DNA, the CDR3 is TGTGCCAGTACCTTATCGGACAGCGGGAGCTACGAGCAGTACTTC.

V usage is TRBV5-4 and J usage is TRBJ2-1; D is unclear. There are 12 residues in the CDR3. V was clipped by 6 bases and J by 8 bases, with 12 bases between them. Germline V gene lookup returns CDR1 SGHNT and CDR2 YYREEE (reference sequence). The DNA of the CDR3 is TGTGCCAGCAACCTGGACGGCGATGAGCAGTTCTTC. Translation gives CASNLDGDEQFF.

The genes are TRBV18 and TRBJ2-7; 7 bases align to TRBD1. V lost 3 bases to trimming and J lost 2 bases; unmatched junction nucleotides: 4. Germline CDR1 and CDR2: KGHSH and LQKENI. This CDR3 spans 14 amino acids. Here the CDR3 DNA reads TGTGCCAGCTCACCGGCGACAGGGACCTACGAGCAGTACTTC. Encoded protein: CASSPATGTYEQYF.

The chain carries TRBV2 and TRBJ2-7; TRBD1 matches 10 bases. With V trimmed by 8 bases and J by 0 bases, 10 bases remained unmatched. The CDR3 has 16 amino acids. From germline, CDR1 is SNHLY and CDR2 FYNNEI. CDR3 residues: CASEGTGAQSSYEQYF. CDR3 in DNA: TGTGCCAGCGAAGGGACAGGGGCCCAGAGCTCCTACGAGCAGTACTTC.

The chain has TRBV5-4 and TRBJ2-1; 11 bases agree with TRBD2. Unmatched junction bases numbered 7, after V lost 4 bases and J lost 7 bases. The CDR3 sequence is 15 residues long. Germline V gene lookup returns CDR1 SGHNT and CDR2 YYREEE (reference sequence). In DNA, the CDR3 is TGTGCCAGCAGCCCCGGGACTAGCGGAGTAAATGAGCAGTTCTTC. It yields the protein CASSPGTSGVNEQFF.

The V gene is TRBV27, the J gene TRBJ1-6, with a weak D call TRBD1 (5 bases). Trimming cost V 7 bases and J 8 bases, with 15 bases left between them. CDR3 size: 14 residues. The germline gives CDR1 MNHEY, CDR2 SMNVEV (reference sequence). CDR3 amino acids: CASTPGYGDSPLHF. CDR3 nucleotide sequence: TGTGCCAGCACCCCAGGGTACGGGGATTCACCCCTCCACTTT.

This chain links TRBV13 with TRBJ2-7, with a weak D call TRBD1 (6 bases). The germline gives CDR1 PRHDT, CDR2 FYEKMQ (reference sequence). The length of the CDR3 is 14 residues. Trimming pared 3 bases from V and 1 base from J, leaving 10 bases between. The CDR3 DNA follows: TGTGCCAGCAGCTTTTGGGACACTTCCTACGAGCAGTACTTC. Translation gives CASSFWDTSYEQYF.

This chain connects TRBV7-8 to TRBJ2-1; TRBD2 aligns across 9 bases. J was trimmed by 6 bases and V by 6 bases; bases with no gene match: 6. CDR3 length: 14 amino acids. Germline V gene data show CDR1 as SGHVS and CDR2 as FQNEAQ. DNA of the CDR3: TGTGCCAGCAGAAAGGGCGGGAGGGCCAATGAGCAGTTCTTC. This translates into CASRKGGRANEQFF. The entire variable domain, with the rest obtained from reference TRBV7-8 and TRBJ2-1, is as follows: GAGVSQSPRYKVAKRGQDVALRCDPISGHVSLFWYQQALGQGPEFLTYFQNEAQLDKSGLPSDRFFAERPEGSVSTLKIQRTQQEDSAVYLCASRKGGRANEQFFGPGTRLTVL.